The 18 T cell receptor beta chains below were found in one sample sequenced in a study of CD8 T cells in ankylosing spondylitis. TCRdb passed the 5' RACE reads through MiXCR, listing each CDR3 protein once. This repertoire shows approximately 400,000 distinct CDR3 sequences, more than 25% found once; its top ten account for 0.89%. Whole-study findings and limits: Ankylosing spondylitis blood seemed to carry a telltale TCR beta motif made of several highly homologous variants.

Their antigens are not known. Sequencing was carried out using blood, either unsorted or a sorted T cell fraction (not recorded which). The source is a male donor with ankylosing spondylitis.

This clonotype has more than one count but fewer than ten. The chain combines TRBV10-3 with TRBJ1-6; D ambiguous. The CDR3 consists of 18 residues. Germline-derived CDR1 and CDR2 are ENHRY and SYGVKD. Trimming removed 5 bases at V and 0 bases at J, with 17 bases between. The CDR3 region is CAISPTGAPSSYNSPLHF. The CDR3 bases are TGTGCCATCAGTCCCACGGGTGCTCCGAGCTCCTATAATTCACCCCTCCACTTT.

This clonotype has just a few counts. The J gene is TRBJ1-1, the V gene TRBV5-1; 8 bases fit TRBD1. The CDR3 runs to 12 residues. Per the germline V gene, CDR1 is SGHRS and CDR2 is YFSETQ. The V gene end was trimmed by 7 bases and the J gene end by 2 bases; junction bases not matched to a gene: 1. The chain's CDR3 is CASGQGNTEAFF. The CDR3 DNA follows: TGCGCCAGCGGACAGGGAAACACTGAAGCTTTCTTT.

This clonotype has just a few counts. This chain joins TRBV7-9 and TRBJ2-1, with D possibly matching TRBD1 (6 bases). The V gene's germline CDR1 is SEHNR and CDR2 FQNEAQ (reference sequence). CDR3 length: 15 residues. V shed 9 bases and J shed 0 bases, with 15 bases lying between them. This CDR3 is CASVKGQSSYNEQFF. CDR3 nucleotide sequence: TGTGCCAGTGTCAAAGGACAGAGCTCCTACAATGAGCAGTTCTTC. Supplemented by reference TRBV7-9 and TRBJ2-1, the full variable domain reads DTGVSQNPRHKITKRGQNVTFRCDPISEHNRLYWYRQTLGQGPEFLTYFQNEAQLEKSRLLSDRFSAERPKGSFSTLEIQRTEQGDSAMYLCASVKGQSSYNEQFFGPGTRLTVL.

This clonotype was counted between two and nine times. This chain joins TRBV12-3 or TRBV12-4 and TRBJ1-3; D is undetermined. The CDR3 has 15 amino acids. V lost 5 bases, J lost 4 bases, and 15 bases lay in between. The chain's CDR3 is CASSAQVVFGNTIYF. In DNA form, the CDR3 reads TGTGCCAGCAGTGCTCAGGTAGTCTTCGGAAACACCATATATTTT.

V and J are TRBV11-2 and TRBJ2-3; 13 nucleotides match TRBD2. V trimming: 5 bases; J trimming: 5 bases; junction bases outside the gene matches: 7. The CDR3 is made up of 16 amino acids. Germline values: CDR1 SGHAT, CDR2 FQNNGV. The CDR3 reads CASSPWTSGSGDTQYF. The CDR3 DNA sequence: TGTGCCAGCAGCCCCTGGACTAGCGGGAGTGGAGATACGCAGTATTTT.

This clonotype was recorded at least ten times. The rearrangement links TRBV10-3 to TRBJ2-5, with 13 bases lining up with TRBD2. Germline lookup yields CDR1 ENHRY and CDR2 SYGVKD. The ends lost 7 bases at V and 2 bases at J; junction bases unmatched: 1. CDR3 length equals 14 residues. The CDR3 coding sequence is TGTGCCATCAAGACTAGCGGGAGGCAAGAGACCCAGTACTTC. Its protein product is CAIKTSGRQETQYF.

This clonotype came up a few times. The V and J genes are TRBV15 and TRBJ2-7, with 10 bases fitting TRBD1. This CDR3 is built from 16 residues. V was clipped by 2 bases and J by 5 bases; unmatched bases: 9. Looked up from germline, CDR1 is LNHNV and CDR2 is YYDKDF (reference sequence). The DNA for the CDR3 is TGTGCCACCAGCAGACTCCAGATAGGACAGGGGGACGAGCAGTACTTC. This codes for CATSRLQIGQGDEQYF.

This clonotype has just a few counts. The gene calls are TRBV11-2 and TRBJ1-3, with 8 bases identical to TRBD1. The CDR3 runs 13 residues. V trimming: 5 bases; J trimming: 8 bases; junction bases outside the gene matches: 5. Germline V gene lookup returns CDR1 SGHAT and CDR2 FQNNGV. CDR3 region: CASSPGTGYTIYF. The CDR3 DNA follows: TGTGCCAGCAGCCCCGGGACAGGATACACCATATATTTT.

The sample holds a few counts of this clonotype. This chain joins TRBV4-1 and TRBJ1-1, with 7 bases that match TRBD1. Unmatched junction bases numbered 8, after V lost 3 bases and J lost 4 bases. The CDR3 is 15 residues long. Germline V gives CDR1 MGHRA, CDR2 YSYEKL. CDR3 residues: CASSHSDRQGTEAFF. The DNA for the CDR3 is TGCGCCAGCAGCCATAGTGACAGACAGGGCACTGAAGCTTTCTTT.

Remarks on this clonotype: Just one base apart from a much larger clone, this may be a read error. The chain is built from TRBV27 and TRBJ2-2; 8 bases fit TRBD2. CDR1 MNHEY and CDR2 SMNVEV come from the germline V gene (reference sequence). CDR3 size: 17 residues. The CDR3, as DNA: TGTGCCAGCATTAAATCGACGGGACTAGAGGACACCGGGGGGCTGTTTTTT. Residues: CASIKSTGLEDTGGLFF.

The count of this clonotype is one. The rearrangement links TRBV3-1 to TRBJ2-5; 10 bases are a match to TRBD2. Trimming took 0 bases from V and 10 from J; bases not matched to a gene: 8. CDR3 size: 15 residues. The germline V gene encodes CDR1 LGHDT and CDR2 YNNKEL (reference sequence). CDR3 DNA: TGTGCCAGCAGCCAAGAGGCATCTAGCGGGAGTGTCCAGTACTTC. As protein: CASSQEASSGSVQYF.

The CDR3 sequence: CATSRPGSDTQYF. CDR3 nucleotides: TGTGCCACCAGCAGGCCAGGGTCAGATACGCAGTATTTT. V gene TRBV15 combines with J gene TRBJ2-3; D is perhaps TRBD1 (5 bases). In germline, CDR1 is LNHNV, CDR2 YYDKDF (reference sequence). The V end was cut by 3 bases, the J end by 4 bases, with 8 bases between. This CDR3 is 13 amino acids long.

This clonotype was observed a handful of times. V is TRBV5-1 and J is TRBJ2-2; D is ambiguous. V lost 4 bases, J lost 4 bases, and 14 bases lay in between. The length of the CDR3 is 15 residues. Germline V CDR1 and CDR2: SGHRS, YFSETQ. The CDR3 nucleotides are TGCGCCAGCAGCGAGCCGGCCACCGTCACCGGGGAGCTGTTTTTT. It is translated as CASSEPATVTGELFF.

This clonotype appeared many times. This sequence joins TRBV5-1 and TRBJ1-3, with TRBD1 as a possible D gene (6 bases). Germline V gene sequence: CDR1 SGHRS, CDR2 YFSETQ. The CDR3 runs 14 residues. The V end lost 8 bases, the J end lost 0 bases, and 12 bases lay between the germline ends. The CDR3 DNA is TGCGCCAGTGCCCGGGACACCTCTGGAAACACCATATATTTT. It codes for CASARDTSGNTIYF.

The V call is TRBV10-3, the J call TRBJ1-1, with TRBD1 matching over 7 bases. The CDR3 has 17 amino acids. V dropped 0 bases and J dropped 0; count of bases not matched to a gene: 7. Germline CDR1 reads ENHRY; CDR2 reads SYGVKD. The CDR3, as DNA: TGTGCCATCAGTGAGTCGTCATTCACAGGGGTGAACACTGAAGCTTTCTTT. Its translation is CAISESSFTGVNTEAFF.

The rearrangement uses TRBV12-3 or TRBV12-4 and TRBJ1-5; 7 bases agree with TRBD1. After removal of 3 bases from V and 3 bases from J, the junction contained 2 bases not matched to a gene. The CDR3 covers 14 residues. The CDR3 DNA is TGTGCCAGCAGTTTTGACAGGGTCAATCAGCCCCAGCATTTT. Protein sequence: CASSFDRVNQPQHF.

V gene TRBV2 combines with J gene TRBJ1-5; no clear D. The CDR3 sequence is 13 residues long. Trimming took 1 base from V and 2 from J, leaving 3 bases between them. CDR1 and CDR2 from the germline V gene are SNHLY and FYNNEI. In DNA form, the CDR3 reads TGTGCCAGCAGTGAAGTGCGCAATCAGCCCCAGCATTTT. Protein sequence: CASSEVRNQPQHF.

This clonotype was counted a single time. The V call is TRBV10-3, the J call TRBJ2-2, with a tentative D call TRBD1 (6 bases). The length of the CDR3 is 15 residues. Germline lookup yields CDR1 ENHRY and CDR2 SYGVKD. Trimming stripped 9 bases from V and 6 bases from J, with 20 bases between. CDR3 sequence: CAMQRGNREAGELFF. CDR3 nucleotide sequence: TGTGCCATGCAGAGAGGGAACAGGGAAGCCGGGGAGCTGTTTTTT.